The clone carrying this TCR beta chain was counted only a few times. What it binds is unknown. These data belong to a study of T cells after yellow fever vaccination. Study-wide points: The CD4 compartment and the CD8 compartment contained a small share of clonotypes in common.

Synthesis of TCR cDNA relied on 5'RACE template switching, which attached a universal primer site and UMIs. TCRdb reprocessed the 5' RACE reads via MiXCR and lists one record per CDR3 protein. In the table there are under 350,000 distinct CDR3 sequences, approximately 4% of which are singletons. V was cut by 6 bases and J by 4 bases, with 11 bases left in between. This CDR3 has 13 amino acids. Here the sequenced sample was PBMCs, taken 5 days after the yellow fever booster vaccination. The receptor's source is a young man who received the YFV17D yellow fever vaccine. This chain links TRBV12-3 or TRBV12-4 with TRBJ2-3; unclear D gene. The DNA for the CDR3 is TGTGCCAGCAGCACCCAACCCCCAGATACGCAGTATTTT. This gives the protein CASSTQPPDTQYF.